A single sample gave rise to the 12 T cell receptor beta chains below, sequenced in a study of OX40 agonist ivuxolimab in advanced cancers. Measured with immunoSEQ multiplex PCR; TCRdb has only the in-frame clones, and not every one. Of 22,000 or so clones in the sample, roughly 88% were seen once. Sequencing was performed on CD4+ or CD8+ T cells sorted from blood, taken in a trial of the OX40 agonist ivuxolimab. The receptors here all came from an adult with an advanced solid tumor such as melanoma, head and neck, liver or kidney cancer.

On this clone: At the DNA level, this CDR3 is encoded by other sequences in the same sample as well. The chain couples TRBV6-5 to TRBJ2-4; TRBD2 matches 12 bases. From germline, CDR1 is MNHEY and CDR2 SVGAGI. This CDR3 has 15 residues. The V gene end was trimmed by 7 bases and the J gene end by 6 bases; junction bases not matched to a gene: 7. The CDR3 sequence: CASMASGGATNIQYF. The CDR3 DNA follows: TGTGCCAGCATGGCTAGCGGGGGGGCAACAAACATTCAGTACTTC.

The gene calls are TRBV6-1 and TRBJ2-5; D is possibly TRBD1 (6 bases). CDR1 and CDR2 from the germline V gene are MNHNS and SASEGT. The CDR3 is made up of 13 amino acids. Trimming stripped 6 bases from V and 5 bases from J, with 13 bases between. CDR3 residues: CASSSTGFETQYF. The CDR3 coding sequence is TGTGCCAGCAGCTCAACAGGGTTTGAGACCCAGTACTTC.

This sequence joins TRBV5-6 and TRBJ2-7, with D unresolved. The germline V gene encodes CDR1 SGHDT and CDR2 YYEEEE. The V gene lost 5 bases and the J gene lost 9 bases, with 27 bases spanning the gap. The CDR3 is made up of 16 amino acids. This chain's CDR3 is CASSSGLITWALGQYF. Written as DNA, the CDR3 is TGTGCCAGCAGTTCGGGCCTCATTACTTGGGCCCTGGGGCAGTACTTC.

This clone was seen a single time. The CDR3 coding sequence is TGTGCCAGCAGCTTGGTCGGCCTTCCCGAAGAGACCCAGTACTTC. Translating it yields CASSLVGLPEETQYF. J is TRBJ2-5 and V is TRBV5-4, with D uncertain. Trimming took off 0 bases at V and 3 bases at J, with 12 bases between the two ends. The CDR3 contains 15 residues. Germline V CDR1 and CDR2: SGHNT, YYREEE (reference sequence).

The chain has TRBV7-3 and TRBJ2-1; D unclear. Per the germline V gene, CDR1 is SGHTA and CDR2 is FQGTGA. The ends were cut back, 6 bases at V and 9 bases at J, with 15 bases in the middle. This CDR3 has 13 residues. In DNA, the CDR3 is TGTGCCAGCAGAAGGACCCCAACGGGTGAGCAGTTCTTC. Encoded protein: CASRRTPTGEQFF.

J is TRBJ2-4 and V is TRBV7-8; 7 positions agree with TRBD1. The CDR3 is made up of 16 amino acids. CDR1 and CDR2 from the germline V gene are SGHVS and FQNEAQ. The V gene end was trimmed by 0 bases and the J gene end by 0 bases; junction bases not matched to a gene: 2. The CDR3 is CASSLAGTAAKNIQYF. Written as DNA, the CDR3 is TGTGCCAGCAGCTTAGCTGGGACAGCAGCCAAAAACATTCAGTACTTC.

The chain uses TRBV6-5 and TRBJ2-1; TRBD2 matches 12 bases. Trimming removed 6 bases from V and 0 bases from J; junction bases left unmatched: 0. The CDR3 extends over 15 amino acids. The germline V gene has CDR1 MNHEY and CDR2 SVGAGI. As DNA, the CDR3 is TGTGCCAGCAGACTAGCGGGGGGCTCCTACAATGAGCAGTTCTTC. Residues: CASRLAGGSYNEQFF.

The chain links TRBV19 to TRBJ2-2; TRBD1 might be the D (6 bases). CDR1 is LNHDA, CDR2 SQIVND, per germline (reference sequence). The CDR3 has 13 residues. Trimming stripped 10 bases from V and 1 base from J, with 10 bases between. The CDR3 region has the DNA TGTGCCATACAGGGCCGGAACACCGGGGAGCTGTTTTTT. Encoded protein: CAIQGRNTGELFF.

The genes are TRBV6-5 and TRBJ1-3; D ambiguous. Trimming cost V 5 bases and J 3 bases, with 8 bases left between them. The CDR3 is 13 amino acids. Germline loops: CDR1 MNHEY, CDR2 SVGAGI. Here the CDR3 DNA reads TGTGCCAGCAGTCTGTCCCTTGGAAACACCATATATTTT. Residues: CASSLSLGNTIYF.

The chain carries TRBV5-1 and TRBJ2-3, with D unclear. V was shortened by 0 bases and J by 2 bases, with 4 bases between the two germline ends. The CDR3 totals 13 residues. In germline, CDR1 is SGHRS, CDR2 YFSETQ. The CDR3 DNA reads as TGCGCCAGCAGCTTGGCCCCCACAGATACGCAGTATTTT. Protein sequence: CASSLAPTDTQYF.

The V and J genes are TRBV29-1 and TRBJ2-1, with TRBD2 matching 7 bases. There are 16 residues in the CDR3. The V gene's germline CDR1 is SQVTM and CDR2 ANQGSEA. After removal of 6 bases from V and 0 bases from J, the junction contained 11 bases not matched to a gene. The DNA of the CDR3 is TGCAGCGTAGAGAGCGGGACCCCTTCCTCCTACAATGAGCAGTTCTTC. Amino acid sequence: CSVESGTPSSYNEQFF.

Written as DNA, the CDR3 is TGTGCCAGCAGCTTAGAACCATCCAGGGAGGCAGGAAACACCATATATTTT. This encodes CASSLEPSREAGNTIYF. The chain joins TRBV7-3 to TRBJ1-3, with a tentative D call TRBD1 (5 bases). CDR1 and CDR2 (germline): SGHTA, FQGTGA. The CDR3 totals 17 residues. V was trimmed by 2 bases and J by 4 bases, leaving 18 bases between them.